Listed below are T cell receptor beta chains from one sample, sequenced in a study of cytomegalovirus exposure and HLA in healthy donors. Sequenced by immunoSEQ multiplex PCR; TCRdb stores in-frame clones only, minus some. The sample carries fewer than 200,000 clones, around 80% recorded once. Sequenced sample: PBMCs. Receptors were obtained from a woman aged 50 to 60 in good health and CMV-seropositive. Both conserved end residues are part of each CDR3. A D gene is named only where the DNA matches it firmly. Some rows have no size entry. The others give once, few or many, or a class for an expanded clone.

clone size,D gene,J gene,V gene,CDR3 protein,CDR3 DNA
.,.,TRBJ2-7,TRBV15,CATSRDEGAHYEQYF,TGTGCCACCAGCAGAGATGAAGGGGCCCACTACGAGCAGTACTTC
.,.,TRBJ1-2,TRBV18,CASSPTTEFYGYTF,TGTGCCAGCTCACCAACCACAGAGTTCTATGGCTACACCTTC
.,TRBD1,TRBJ1-4,TRBV28,CASSKGALGEKLFF,TGTGCCAGCAGCAAGGGGGCTCTGGGTGAAAAACTGTTTTTT
.,.,TRBJ1-2,TRBV29-1,CSVEASVHGYTF,TGCAGCGTTGAAGCCTCGGTACATGGCTACACCTTC
.,.,TRBJ1-5,TRBV7-2,CASSLALENQPQHF,TGTGCCAGCAGCTTAGCGCTTGAGAATCAGCCCCAGCATTTT
few,TRBD1,TRBJ1-1,TRBV28,CASSPGTGPMNTEAFF,TGTGCCAGCAGTCCCGGGACAGGGCCCATGAACACTGAAGCTTTCTTT
once,.,TRBJ2-7,TRBV5-1,CASSMRIPGGSSYEQYF,TGCGCCAGCAGCATGCGCATCCCGGGTGGGAGTTCCTACGAGCAGTACTTC
.,.,TRBJ1-1,TRBV10-3,CAISEPQSDTEAFF,TGTGCCATCAGTGAGCCCCAGTCCGACACTGAAGCTTTCTTT
.,.,TRBJ1-2,TRBV28,CAIFNPANYGYTF,TGTGCCATCTTTAACCCGGCTAACTATGGCTACACCTTC
.,.,TRBJ2-5,TRBV28,CASSSRTGHPETQYF,TGTGCCAGCAGTTCTCGAACCGGACATCCCGAGACCCAGTACTTC
few,.,TRBJ1-2,TRBV2,CASSDRGPSNYGYTF,TGTGCCAGCAGTGATAGGGGCCCCAGCAACTATGGCTACACCTTC
.,.,TRBJ1-1,TRBV21-1,CATFTNPQGQGASRGAFF,TGTGCCACTTTCACGAACCCGCAGGGACAGGGGGCCTCGAGGGGTGCTTTCTTT
.,.,TRBJ2-1,TRBV5-1,CASSPWVVKIEVPRTYNEQFF,TGCGCCAGCAGCCCATGGGTTGTAAAAATTGAGGTGCCTAGGACCTACAATGAGCAGTTCTTC
few,TRBD2,TRBJ2-7,TRBV7-2,CASSLPTSGAAKQYF,TGTGCCAGCAGCTTACCTACTAGCGGGGCTGCCAAGCAGTACTTC
once,.,TRBJ2-7,TRBV30,CAWSLTVYEQYF,TGTGCCTGGAGCCTGACAGTCTACGAGCAGTACTTC
few,TRBD2,TRBJ2-5,TRBV7-2,CASSRLAGARETQYF,TGTGCCAGCAGCCGACTAGCGGGGGCTCGGGAGACCCAGTACTTC
.,.,TRBJ1-1,TRBV5-1,CASTGMTPRAFF,TGCGCCAGTACCGGAATGACACCAAGGGCTTTCTTT
.,.,TRBJ1-2,TRBV28,CASTSHPDYGYTF,TGTGCCAGCACGTCCCATCCAGACTATGGCTACACCTTC
.,.,TRBJ2-1,TRBV5-1,CASSSGDEQFF,TGCGCCAGCAGCTCAGGGGATGAGCAGTTCTTC